These T cell receptor beta chains were read from a single sample in a study of T cell responses to AZD1222 COVID-19 vaccine. Sequencing used immunoSEQ multiplex PCR; TCRdb keeps in-frame clones, though not all of them. The sample carries about 130,000 clones, around 85% recorded once. The sequences come from peripheral blood, collected on day 0 of AZD1222 vaccination. All receptors derive from an adult in good health. The CDR3 runs from the conserved cysteine through the conserved F or W. A D gene is named only where the DNA matches it firmly. Expanded clones get a size class; other rows say once, few or many, or leave the size out.

J | V | size | D | CDR3 | DNA
TRBJ2-7 | TRBV10-3 | NA | TRBD1 | CAIRPLDRESDEQYF | TGTGCCATCAGACCACTGGACAGGGAGAGCGACGAGCAGTACTTC
TRBJ1-1 | TRBV2 | few | NA | CASSDPGRNTEAFF | TGTGCCAGCAGTGATCCAGGGCGTAACACTGAAGCTTTCTTT
TRBJ2-6 | TRBV18 | once | NA | CATGPDMGRSGANVLTF | TGTGCCACCGGCCCCGACATGGGACGCTCTGGGGCCAACGTCCTGACTTTC
TRBJ2-3 | TRBV14 | NA | TRBD1 | CASSLRTGRTDTQYF | TGTGCCAGCAGCCTGCGGACAGGGCGCACAGATACGCAGTATTTT
TRBJ2-1 | TRBV30 | NA | NA | CAWRGGTGTYNEQFF | TGTGCCTGGAGGGGGGGGACAGGTACCTACAATGAGCAGTTCTTC
TRBJ2-3 | TRBV9 | many | NA | CASSPEGAYTDTQYF | TGTGCCAGCAGCCCTGAAGGGGCGTACACAGATACGCAGTATTTT
TRBJ2-1 | TRBV7-9 | NA | TRBD2 | CASSLAAGGIYEQFF | TGTGCCAGCAGCTTAGCAGCGGGAGGTATATATGAGCAGTTCTTC
TRBJ2-7 | TRBV7-8 | NA | NA | CASRPFSSYEQYF | TGTGCCAGCAGGCCCTTTTCTTCCTACGAGCAGTACTTC
TRBJ1-3 | TRBV4-1 | few | NA | CASSQAQGAGNTIYF | TGCGCCAGCAGCCAAGCGCAGGGCGCTGGAAACACCATATATTTT
TRBJ2-1 | TRBV27 | once | NA | CASSLGLSNEQFF | TGTGCCAGCAGTTTAGGACTTTCCAATGAGCAGTTCTTC
TRBJ1-5 | TRBV7-8 | NA | TRBD1 | CASSSGTGGGQPQHF | TGTGCCAGCAGCTCAGGGACAGGGGGTGGGCAGCCCCAGCATTTT
TRBJ1-1 | TRBV6-5 | NA | NA | CASRRVVGLNTEAFF | TGTGCCAGCAGGCGGGTTGTAGGGTTAAACACTGAAGCTTTCTTT
TRBJ1-5 | TRBV30 | NA | NA | CAWRASLGPQHF | TGTGCCTGGAGAGCCAGTTTGGGGCCCCAGCATTTT
TRBJ2-7 | TRBV29-1 | NA | TRBD1 | CSVATQGAREQYF | TGCAGCGTGGCGACACAGGGGGCTCGGGAGCAGTACTTC
TRBJ2-1 | TRBV9 | NA | NA | CASSVIPGNNEQFF | TGTGCCAGCAGCGTAATCCCAGGGAACAATGAGCAGTTCTTC
TRBJ2-5 | TRBV9 | NA | TRBD1 | CASSEGDRETQYF | TGTGCCAGCAGCGAGGGGGACAGAGAGACCCAGTACTTC
TRBJ1-3 | TRBV19 | NA | NA | CASQLTGASGNTIYF | TGTGCCAGCCAACTTACAGGCGCCTCTGGAAACACCATATATTTT
TRBJ1-5 | TRBV6-2/TRBV6-3 | once | NA | CASSPTGYGNQPQHF | TGTGCCAGCAGTCCGACAGGATATGGCAATCAGCCCCAGCATTTT
TRBJ1-3 | TRBV7-2 | NA | NA | CASSLGVGSGNTIYF | TGTGCCAGCAGCTTAGGAGTGGGTTCTGGAAACACCATATATTTT
TRBJ2-6 | TRBV4-2 | NA | NA | CASSQDLRGRHSGANVLTF | TGTGCCAGCAGCCAAGATCTCCGGGGACGCCACTCTGGGGCCAACGTCCTGACTTTC
TRBJ1-3 | TRBV10-2 | once | NA | CASSGQYSGNTIYF | TGCGCCAGCAGTGGACAGTACTCTGGAAACACCATATATTTT
TRBJ1-2 | TRBV5-1 | NA | NA | CASSPGDYGYTF | TGCGCCAGCAGCCCCGGCGATTATGGCTACACCTTC
TRBJ2-1 | TRBV6-1 | few | TRBD2 | CASREVAGGNNEQFF | TGTGCCAGCAGGGAAGTAGCGGGAGGTAACAATGAGCAGTTCTTC
TRBJ2-1 | TRBV27 | NA | NA | CASSWEGGYNEQFF | TGTGCCAGCAGTTGGGAGGGGGGCTACAATGAGCAGTTCTTC
TRBJ2-1 | TRBV5-1 | NA | TRBD2 | CASRGTSDYNEQFF | TGCGCCAGCAGGGGTACTAGCGACTACAATGAGCAGTTCTTC
TRBJ2-3 | TRBV7-3 | NA | NA | CASSLGPHDRGDTQYF | TGTGCCAGCAGCTTAGGCCCACATGACAGAGGAGATACGCAGTATTTT
TRBJ2-7 | TRBV27 | NA | TRBD2 | CASSLESSGTEQYF | TGTGCCAGCAGTTTAGAATCTAGCGGGACCGAGCAGTACTTC
TRBJ1-2 | TRBV25-1 | NA | NA | CASSELGGPGIYGYTF | TGTGCCAGCAGTGAATTAGGGGGGCCGGGGATTTATGGCTACACCTTC
TRBJ2-7 | TRBV6-5 | NA | NA | CASSYRGRGSYEQYF | TGTGCCAGCAGTTACCGGGGGCGCGGGTCCTACGAGCAGTACTTC
TRBJ1-1 | TRBV5-1 | NA | NA | CASSRAGFENTEAFF | TGCGCCAGCAGCCGGGCAGGGTTTGAGAACACTGAAGCTTTCTTT
TRBJ1-2 | TRBV18 | NA | NA | CASSPLGRDGYTF | TGTGCCAGCTCACCACTAGGAAGGGATGGCTACACCTTC
TRBJ2-2 | TRBV3-1/TRBV3-2 | NA | NA | CASSQDAAGRLDPGELFF | TGTGCCAGCAGCCAAGATGCGGCAGGAAGACTGGATCCCGGGGAGCTGTTTTTT
TRBJ1-2 | TRBV24-1 | NA | NA | CATSDWRQGSGYTF | TGTGCCACCAGTGATTGGAGGCAGGGAAGCGGCTACACCTTC
TRBJ1-4 | TRBV5-4 | NA | NA | CASSPGLDTTNEKLFF | TGTGCCAGCAGCCCTGGACTGGACACAACTAATGAAAAACTGTTTTTT
TRBJ2-6 | TRBV7-2 | NA | NA | CASSLTGVTRANVLTF | TGTGCCAGCAGCTTAACTGGGGTAACACGGGCCAACGTCCTGACTTTC
TRBJ1-1 | TRBV4-1 | NA | NA | CASSQDSSTEAFF | TGCGCCAGCAGCCAAGATAGTTCGACTGAAGCTTTCTTT
TRBJ1-4 | TRBV27 | NA | NA | CASSFGAGGEGEKLFF | TGTGCCAGCAGTTTCGGAGCGGGAGGAGAGGGTGAAAAACTGTTTTTT
TRBJ1-4 | TRBV18 | NA | NA | CASSPPVNTGEKLFF | TGTGCCAGCTCACCCCCCGTCAACACGGGTGAAAAACTGTTTTTT
TRBJ2-2 | TRBV11-2 | NA | NA | CASNPQDSRGTGELFF | TGTGCCAGCAACCCCCAGGACTCCCGGGGCACCGGGGAGCTGTTTTTT
TRBJ1-1 | TRBV7-2 | NA | TRBD1 | CASTRTGRNTEAFF | TGTGCCAGCACCAGGACAGGGAGGAACACTGAAGCTTTCTTT
TRBJ1-4 | TRBV11-2 | NA | NA | CASSLSIPTNEKLFF | TGTGCCAGCAGCTTATCGATCCCTACGAATGAAAAACTGTTTTTT
TRBJ1-5 | TRBV19 | few | NA | CASSIAAGNQPQHF | TGTGCCAGTAGTATAGCGGCTGGCAATCAGCCCCAGCATTTT